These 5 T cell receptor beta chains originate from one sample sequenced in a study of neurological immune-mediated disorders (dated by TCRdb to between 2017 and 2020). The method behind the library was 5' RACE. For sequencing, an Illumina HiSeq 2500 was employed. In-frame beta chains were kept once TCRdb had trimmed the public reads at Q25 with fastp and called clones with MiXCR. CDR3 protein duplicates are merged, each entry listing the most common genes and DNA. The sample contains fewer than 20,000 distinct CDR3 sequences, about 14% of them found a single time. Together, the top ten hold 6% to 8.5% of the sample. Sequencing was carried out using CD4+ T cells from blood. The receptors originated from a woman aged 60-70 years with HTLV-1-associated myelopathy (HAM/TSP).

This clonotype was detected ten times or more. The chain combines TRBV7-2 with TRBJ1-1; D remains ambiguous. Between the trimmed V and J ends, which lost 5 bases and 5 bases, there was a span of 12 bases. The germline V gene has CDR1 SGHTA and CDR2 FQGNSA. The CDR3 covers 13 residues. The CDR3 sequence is CASSPPGRTEAFF. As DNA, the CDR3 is TGTGCCAGCAGCCCCCCTGGGCGGACTGAAGCTTTCTTT.

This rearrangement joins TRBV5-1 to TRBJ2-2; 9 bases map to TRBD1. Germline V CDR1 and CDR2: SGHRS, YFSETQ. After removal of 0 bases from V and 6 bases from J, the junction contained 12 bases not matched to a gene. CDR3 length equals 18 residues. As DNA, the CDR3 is TGCGCCAGCAGCTTGGACATTCCCGGGACAGGGCGGTCCGGGGAGCTGTTTTTT. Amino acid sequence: CASSLDIPGTGRSGELFF.

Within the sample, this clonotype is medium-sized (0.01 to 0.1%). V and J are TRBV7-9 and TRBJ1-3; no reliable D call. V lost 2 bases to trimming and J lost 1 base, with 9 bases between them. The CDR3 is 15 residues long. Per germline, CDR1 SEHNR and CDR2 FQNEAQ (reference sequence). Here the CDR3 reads CASSLLGGSGNTIYF. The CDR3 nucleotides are TGTGCCAGCAGCTTACTCGGCGGGTCTGGAAACACCATATATTTT.

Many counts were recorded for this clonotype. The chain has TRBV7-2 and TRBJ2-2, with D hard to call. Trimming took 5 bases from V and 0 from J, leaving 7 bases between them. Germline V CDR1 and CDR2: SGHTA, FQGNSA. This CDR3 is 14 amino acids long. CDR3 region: CASSATANTGELFF. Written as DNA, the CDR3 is TGTGCCAGCAGCGCCACAGCGAACACCGGGGAGCTGTTTTTT.

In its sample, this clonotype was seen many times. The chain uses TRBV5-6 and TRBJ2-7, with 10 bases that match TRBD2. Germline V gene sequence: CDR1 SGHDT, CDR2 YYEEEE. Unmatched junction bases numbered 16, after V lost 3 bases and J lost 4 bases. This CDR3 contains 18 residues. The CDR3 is CASSSSPFPGLASYEQYF. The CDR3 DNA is TGTGCCAGCAGCTCCTCCCCTTTTCCGGGACTAGCGTCTTACGAGCAGTACTTC.